What follows is one TCR beta chain and its context. Its antigen is still unknown. Nothing much larger sits one base from this clone, and base qualities are not available. According to the germline V gene, CDR1 reads MNHEY and CDR2 reads SVGAGI. Trimming takes 5 bases from V and 0 bases from J, and the germline ends sit 7 bases apart. The CDR3 sequence holds 13 residues, the cysteine and phenylalanine included. Only the CDR3 DNA stays, 39 bases, in frame from base 1. Libraries were prepared through the immunoSEQ multiplex PCR assay. About 10^5 TCR templates per sample were assayed by the deep sequencing platform. Genomic DNA extracted from sorted T cells was the material used for TCRbeta CDR3 sequencing. As for the authors' bioinformatics: Clonal analysis of TCRbeta CDR3 data was done in the R programming language. Unstimulated samples were compared with post-reaction CFSE-low samples to define alloreactive CD4+ and CD8+ clones. Regulatory or non-regulatory origin of alloreactive CD4+ clones was assigned by matching sequences to the sorted unstimulated Treg and non-Treg repertoires. TCRdb obtained this table from immuneACCESS and retained in-frame rearrangements with V and J assigned. These tables miss some clones; where compared with another copy, unresolved V genes account for less than half of the shortfall, and the remainder is unexplained. For V, J and clone size, that table is used; D and trimming come from the DNA. The sample table lists approximately 10,000 clones, more than 40% of them with a count of one. The top ten clonotypes cover approximately 38% of the sample.

Cells from the mixed lymphocyte reactions were cocultured for approximately 6 days at 37 degrees C. Responder PBMCs were labelled with CFSE and stimulator PBMCs were labelled with Violet Dye, after which the responder and stimulator PBMCs were mixed at a 1:1 ratio. Sorted unstimulated T cells and proliferating T cells recovered from mixed lymphocyte reactions were subjected to TCRbeta CDR3 sequencing. Fresh whole blood from fewer than 12 HLA-typed healthy donors was used to isolate PBMCs. Proliferating CFSE-low responder T cells were FACS-sorted after the mixed lymphocyte reaction for TCR sequencing. The sample belongs to a study of siplizumab effects on memory and regulatory T cells (dated by TCRdb to the late 2010s). As for the study more broadly: Across roughly eight responder-stimulator pairs, mixed lymphocyte reactions were run in pairs, around 1 with siplizumab at approximately 1 ug/mL and around 1 without drug. The study looked at the effect of siplizumab, an anti-CD2 antibody, on alloreactive T-cell subsets in allogeneic mixed lymphocyte reactions made from human PBMCs. General study outcomes and caveats: Unstimulated naive T cells appeared more diverse than memory T cells, and naive cells seemed to contribute substantially to the alloresponse. For roughly 80-97% of proliferating CD4+ or CD8+ clones, no naive or memory phenotype could be assigned. No functional confirmation was obtained for the suppressive function of proliferating Tregs from siplizumab cultures. Siplizumab significantly reduced the cumulative frequency of alloreactive sequences traceable to unstimulated CD4+ memory T cells. Among mappable alloreactive CD4+ clones, the Treg-derived fraction averaged around 70% with siplizumab versus 25% to 30% in control reactions. Sequences below about 10^-5 frequency were poorly captured, so only a minor fraction of alloreactive clones could be mapped to unstimulated subsets.

Here the chain combines TRBV6-5 and TRBJ1-1; the D segment cannot be called with confidence. The receptor comes from a human donor in good health; the cells came from an allogeneic mixed lymphocyte reaction. Some clones in this sample may be carry-over from other donors' samples. Sequenced input: CFSE-low (dividing) CD8+ T cells sorted from an allogeneic mixed lymphocyte reaction. The CDR3 is CASSLQLNTEAFF. The bases read TGTGCCAGCAGTCTCCAGTTGAACACTGAAGCTTTCTTT.